The rows below give T cell receptor beta chains drawn from one sample of a study of T-cell reconstitution after alpha-beta-depleted transplantation in children. Via MiXCR, TCRdb re-called the PCR reads, giving one row per CDR3 protein. The sample contains about 240,000 distinct CDR3 sequences, about a quarter of which appear only once. The sample here was PBMCs, taken before TCRalphabeta/CD19-depleted stem cell transplant. The source of these receptors is a girl aged 2-15 years with Fanconi anemia, due to receive a stem cell transplant. Each CDR3 is given with its conserved first and last residue. D genes are given only for firm matches. Clone size is stated in some rows and not others, as once, few, many or a class when expanded.

v_call,clone_size,j_call,d_call,cdr3_aa,cdr3_nt
TRBV6-1,-,TRBJ1-6,-,CASSEGPRGLNSPLHF,TGTGCCAGCAGTGAAGGGCCGCGGGGTCTCAATTCACCCCTCCACTTT
TRBV6-5,few,TRBJ2-4,-,CASSYSLTPTGNIQYF,TGTGCCAGCAGTTACTCGCTAACCCCCACGGGAAACATTCAGTACTTC
TRBV20-1,few,TRBJ1-2,-,CCAIVGTSQAGNGYTF,TGCTGTGCTATAGTGGGAACTTCGCAGGCGGGGAATGGCTACACCTTC
TRBV18,-,TRBJ2-7,-,CASSPPREYRPYYEQYF,TGTGCCAGCTCACCACCACGTGAGTACAGGCCATACTACGAGCAGTACTTC
TRBV2,few,TRBJ2-1,-,CASARFNEQFF,TGTGCCAGCGCTAGATTCAATGAGCAGTTCTTC
TRBV6-4,many,TRBJ2-1,TRBD2,CASSEASGGYNEQFF,TGTGCCAGCAGTGAAGCGAGCGGGGGATACAATGAGCAGTTCTTC
TRBV12-3/TRBV12-4,many,TRBJ2-3,-,CASSLLQNTDTQYF,TGTGCCAGCAGTTTATTACAGAACACAGATACGCAGTATTTT
TRBV6-1,few,TRBJ2-3,-,CASSGPRPGVNTQYF,TGTGCCAGCAGTGGCCCCAGACCGGGGGTAAATACGCAGTATTTT
TRBV20-1,many,TRBJ1-2,-,CSAILHTPSYGYTF,TGCAGTGCTATATTACATACTCCCTCCTATGGCTACACCTTC
TRBV20-1,few,TRBJ1-2,TRBD1,CSARAPGGGWGYGYTF,TGCAGTGCTAGAGCGCCAGGGGGGGGCTGGGGCTATGGCTACACCTTC
TRBV20-1,-,TRBJ2-1,TRBD2,CSARSLAGDRNEQFF,TGCAGTGCTAGAAGTTTAGCGGGAGACAGGAATGAGCAGTTCTTC
TRBV5-5,many,TRBJ1-2,-,CASSQGVYGYTF,TGTGCCAGCAGCCAGGGAGTATATGGCTACACCTTC
TRBV10-2,few,TRBJ2-2,-,CASTATNTGELFF,TGCGCCAGCACTGCGACGAACACCGGGGAGCTGTTTTTT
TRBV20-1,many,TRBJ1-2,TRBD1,CSAGQGGFYGYTF,TGCAGTGCCGGACAGGGAGGTTTCTATGGCTACACCTTC
TRBV27,few,TRBJ1-4,-,CATAPVGGEKLFF,TGTGCCACCGCCCCCGTAGGAGGCGAAAAACTGTTTTTT
TRBV29-1,many,TRBJ2-7,-,CSVESATEQYF,TGCAGCGTTGAATCCGCTACCGAGCAGTACTTC
TRBV5-5,-,TRBJ2-1,TRBD2,CASSLWTSGSNEQFF,TGTGCCAGCAGCTTGTGGACTAGCGGATCCAATGAGCAGTTCTTC
TRBV20-1,many,TRBJ2-5,TRBD2,CSAAGTSGQETQYF,TGCAGTGCCGCCGGGACTAGCGGACAAGAGACCCAGTACTTC
TRBV29-1,many,TRBJ2-1,-,CSVVRNRVRGEQFF,TGCAGCGTTGTCCGGAATAGGGTTCGTGGTGAGCAGTTCTTC
TRBV29-1,-,TRBJ2-3,TRBD2,CSVGLAVTDTQYF,TGCAGCGTTGGACTAGCGGTCACAGATACGCAGTATTTT
TRBV29-1,few,TRBJ2-4,-,CSVEAGENIQYF,TGCAGCGTTGAGGCAGGGGAAAACATTCAGTACTTC
TRBV3-1,few,TRBJ2-5,TRBD1,CASSPGTGETQYF,TGTGCCAGCAGCCCCGGGACAGGGGAGACCCAGTACTTC
TRBV29-1,few,TRBJ2-3,-,CSVNTGSRVDAQYF,TGCAGCGTTAATACAGGGTCTCGTGTAGATGCGCAGTATTTT
TRBV6-2/TRBV6-3,-,TRBJ2-3,-,CASRFGTDTQYF,TGTGCCAGCAGATTCGGGACAGATACGCAGTATTTT
TRBV6-5,-,TRBJ1-3,-,CASSYIPQGTGNTIYF,TGTGCCAGCAGTTACATCCCACAGGGAACGGGAAACACCATATATTTT
TRBV20-1,-,TRBJ2-7,TRBD2,CSASPTSGGEEGQYF,TGCAGTGCTAGTCCTACTAGCGGGGGGGAGGAGGGGCAGTACTTC
TRBV29-1,-,TRBJ2-7,-,CSVDRGFPYEQYF,TGCAGCGTTGACAGGGGTTTTCCCTACGAGCAGTACTTC
TRBV29-1,-,TRBJ2-1,TRBD1,CSAPSQPGQGSGEQFF,TGCAGCGCTCCTTCACAGCCGGGACAGGGATCAGGGGAGCAGTTCTTC
TRBV19,-,TRBJ2-7,TRBD2,CASSIRRLAGYEQYF,TGTGCCAGTAGTATACGGAGGCTAGCGGGCTACGAGCAGTACTTC
TRBV6-1,-,TRBJ2-7,TRBD1,CASRPGTGVGEQYF,TGTGCCAGCAGACCCGGGACAGGGGTCGGCGAGCAGTACTTC
TRBV10-1,many,TRBJ2-5,-,CASNRLGETQYF,TGCGCCAGCAACCGACTCGGGGAGACCCAGTACTTC
TRBV29-1,many,TRBJ2-7,TRBD2,CSVTIAGKTYEQYF,TGCAGCGTTACAATAGCGGGGAAGACCTACGAGCAGTACTTC
TRBV12-3/TRBV12-4,-,TRBJ2-3,-,CASSPSDGRAQYF,TGTGCCAGCAGCCCTTCCGACGGGCGTGCGCAGTATTTT
TRBV11-2,few,TRBJ2-7,-,CASSLPGTPYEQYF,TGTGCCAGCAGCTTACCCGGGACACCGTACGAGCAGTACTTC
TRBV29-1,-,TRBJ2-7,TRBD1,CSVQSGGPYEQYF,TGCAGCGTGCAATCAGGGGGCCCCTACGAGCAGTACTTC
TRBV12-3/TRBV12-4,-,TRBJ2-5,TRBD2,CASSFRGRIRETQYF,TGTGCCAGCAGTTTTCGCGGGAGAATAAGAGAGACCCAGTACTTC
TRBV29-1,-,TRBJ2-1,-,CSGTVPGLNNEQFF,TGCAGCGGTACAGTACCAGGCCTGAACAATGAGCAGTTCTTC
TRBV7-6,many,TRBJ2-1,TRBD2,CASSTTGGLAGGPPSYNEQFF,TGTGCCAGCAGCACTACGGGAGGGCTAGCGGGAGGTCCACCCTCCTACAATGAGCAGTTCTTC
TRBV18,-,TRBJ2-1,-,CASSPVGGSYNEQFF,TGTGCCAGCTCACCAGTCGGGGGCTCCTACAATGAGCAGTTCTTC
TRBV15,once,TRBJ2-2,-,CATSRSYTGELFF,TGTGCCACCAGCAGATCCTACACCGGGGAGCTGTTTTTT
TRBV20-1,few,TRBJ2-1,-,CSARDPRSNEQFF,TGCAGTGCTAGAGACCCTAGGTCCAATGAGCAGTTCTTC
TRBV29-1,few,TRBJ2-1,TRBD1,CSVVRSGTGRRRGQFF,TGCAGCGTTGTACGTTCCGGGACAGGGAGGAGGAGAGGGCAGTTCTTC
TRBV10-3,many,TRBJ2-7,-,CAARRERTSYEQYF,TGTGCCGCGAGACGGGAGCGTACCTCCTACGAGCAGTACTTC
TRBV2,-,TRBJ2-2,-,CASSPTWNTGELFF,TGTGCCAGCAGTCCGACATGGAACACCGGGGAGCTGTTTTTT
TRBV20-1,many,TRBJ2-7,TRBD1,CSASWDRAPYEQYF,TGCAGTGCTAGTTGGGACAGGGCCCCCTACGAGCAGTACTTC
TRBV21-1,many,TRBJ2-7,-,CASSPAPAVTYEQYF,TGTGCCAGCAGCCCCGCACCAGCGGTGACCTACGAGCAGTACTTC
TRBV4-2,many,TRBJ2-7,-,CASSQDSLSYEQYF,TGTGCCAGCAGCCAGGACTCCCTCTCCTACGAGCAGTACTTC
TRBV24-1,many,TRBJ1-5,TRBD1,CATRIPSGQGSLGNQPQHF,TGTGCCACCAGAATCCCGTCGGGACAGGGGTCCTTGGGCAATCAGCCCCAGCATTTT
TRBV12-3/TRBV12-4,many,TRBJ2-3,TRBD2,CASSLGGGLTDTQYF,TGTGCCAGCAGTTTAGGCGGGGGGCTGACAGATACGCAGTATTTT
TRBV29-1,-,TRBJ1-2,-,CSVGRREDGGYTF,TGCAGCGTTGGTCGCAGGGAGGACGGTGGCTACACCTTC
TRBV18,-,TRBJ1-1,-,CASSPPGRGKGTEAFF,TGTGCCAGCTCACCACCGGGCCGGGGGAAGGGCACTGAAGCTTTCTTT
TRBV5-1,many,TRBJ2-1,-,CASSPSGATYNEQFF,TGCGCCAGCAGCCCGTCGGGGGCGACCTACAATGAGCAGTTCTTC
TRBV6-1,-,TRBJ2-1,TRBD2,CASRLYPGGPNEQFF,TGTGCCAGCAGGCTTTATCCGGGAGGGCCGAATGAGCAGTTCTTC
TRBV12-3/TRBV12-4,many,TRBJ2-1,TRBD2,CASSAPTSGRGEQFF,TGTGCCAGCAGCGCCCCGACTAGCGGGAGAGGTGAGCAGTTCTTC
TRBV20-1,many,TRBJ2-1,-,CSARGPSYNEQFF,TGCAGTGCTAGAGGACCCTCCTACAATGAGCAGTTCTTC